The source of this T cell receptor (beta chain) is a study of blood T cell repertoires in COVID-19. Allocation to cohorts depended on clinical history reported by the participants. Germline trimming cut 5 bases from V and 8 bases from J; bases unmatched to any gene: 4. The CDR3 runs 12 residues. Germline CDR1 SGHDT, CDR2 YYEEEE. Data came from immunoSEQ multiplex PCR; TCRdb stores just in-frame clones and leaves some out. The sample includes a few hundred thousand clones, approximately 86% of them seen just once. The sample comprised PBMCs or T cells enriched from blood (not recorded which). The TCR originated in a woman between 50 and 59 years old with acute COVID-19. The rearrangement links TRBV5-6 to TRBJ2-4; 7 bases fit TRBD1. CDR3 residues: CASSYRGDIQYF. CDR3 DNA: TGTGCCAGCAGTTACAGGGGAGACATTCAGTACTTC.